This TCR beta chain derives from a study of beta chain features in type 1 diabetes. Study-wide points: Within each of all four CD4+ subsets, Type 1 diabetes patients had TCRB CDR3s that were moderately but significantly shorter. Still unanswered here is whether HLA type influences TCRB rearrangement.

Trimming stripped 0 bases from V and 6 bases from J, with 16 bases between. There are 16 residues in the CDR3. Germline V gene data show CDR1 as SGHRS and CDR2 as YFSETQ. The isolated RNA, all of it, was reverse transcribed, so expressed TCRB transcripts were what got sequenced. Only in-frame clones appear in the TCRdb table, and some are missing; sequencing was by immunoSEQ multiplex PCR. The sample lists about 640,000 clones, around 12% occurring once. The table lists this clone with a few counts. Its specificity is not known. Sorted populations were all over 95% pure. This receptor was obtained from a man under 40 with type 1 diabetes. The sequenced sample consisted of naive CD4+ T cells from blood. The chain employs TRBV5-1 and TRBJ2-1, with D tentatively TRBD1 (8 bases). CDR3 sequence reads: CASSLAPGGGSNEQFF. In DNA form, the CDR3 reads TGCGCCAGCAGCTTGGCGCCAGGGGGCGGGAGCAATGAGCAGTTCTTC.